One sample yielded the 2 T cell receptor beta chains listed below, sequenced in a study of neoadjuvant nivolumab and ipilimumab in lung cancer. Clones were read by immunoSEQ multiplex PCR, and TCRdb kept only the in-frame ones, dropping some. The table has 25,000 to 30,000 clones, 60% to 85% seen once; the top ten hold 18%. The sequencing used tumor tissue, collected after neoadjuvant nivolumab, alone or with ipilimumab, at or shortly before surgery. The receptor set was obtained from an adult with non-small cell lung cancer.

The V gene is TRBV5-1, the J gene TRBJ1-1; 7 nucleotides match TRBD1. Losses at the gene ends were 5 bases for V and 5 bases for J; bases not matched to a gene: 6. CDR3 length: 13 residues. CDR1 and CDR2 (germline): SGHRS, YFSETQ. The CDR3 loop is CASRLSGGTEAFF. The CDR3 DNA reads TGCGCCAGCAGACTTTCAGGGGGAACTGAAGCTTTCTTT.

The chain combines TRBV5-5 with TRBJ2-6; D remains ambiguous. This CDR3 is built from 17 residues. Germline values: CDR1 SGHKS, CDR2 YYEKEE (reference sequence). V was shortened by 5 bases and J by 0 bases, with 15 bases between the two germline ends. In DNA, the CDR3 is TGTGCCAGCAGTCGGAACTCCCCTTTCTCTGGGGCCAACGTCCTGACTTTC. Translated, it gives CASSRNSPFSGANVLTF.